The entry below describes one TCR beta chain. The target of this receptor is not known. No base qualities exist here, and no much larger clone lies one base off it. TCRbeta CDR3 regions were amplified from genomic DNA using the immunoSEQ Assay, a bias-controlled multiplex PCR. In the paper's pipeline: The number of nucleated cells in each sample was estimated by amplification of reference gene primers within the assay. To quantify the absolute abundance of each unique TCRbeta CDR3 rearrangement, sequence reads were collapsed and filtered. For each sample, productive Simpson clonality was calculated as the square root of Simpson's diversity index across productive rearrangements. TCRdb limited this immuneACCESS table to in-frame rearrangements with V and J called. A share of clones is missing; checked studies link under half to unresolved V genes, and the rest is unexplained. The D gene and trimming were derived from the DNA, and the V and J assignments and clone size from that table. The table for this sample lists 40,000 to 60,000 clones; roughly 86% of them were counted only once. The top ten hold about 5% of the sample.

The data stem from a study of blood T cell repertoires in COVID-19 (dated by TCRdb to the early 2020s). Describing the broader study: Collaborator samples came from the United States, Italy and Spain and covered acute and convalescent phases of COVID-19. The prospective study material was composed of cDNA or gDNA derived from T cells, B-cell-depleted T cells, or PBMCs. Where available, HLA class I and class II types were taken from metadata supplied by the sample provider and were not determined by assay-based typing. The repertoires were released in a freely available public database intended as a resource for research on the immune response to SARS-CoV-2. A de-identified subject ID, COVID-19 status, age in years and sex were almost always included in the sample metadata. The samples were drawn from two sources: the first 160 participants of the ongoing ImmuneRACE study, and approximately 1,300 subjects contributed by 6 global collaborators. The dataset comprised deeply sampled blood TCRbeta repertoires from subjects exposed to, actively infected with, or recovered from COVID-19. Beyond this particular receptor, the publication reports: How much clinical and demographic metadata was included differed by source and by participant, and the metadata was provided uncurated.

From cysteine to phenylalanine, the CDR3 is 17 amino acids long. Solely the CDR3 DNA is kept, with 51 bases framed from the first base. From the germline V gene, CDR1 is SNHLY and CDR2 is FYNNEI. Trimming accounts for 0 bases at V and 2 bases at J, while the number of junction bases matched to no gene is 7. The collaborating institutions used their own protocols to collect whole blood in K2EDTA tubes. For TCRbeta analysis, collaborator samples were shipped as frozen whole blood, as isolated PBMCs, or as DNA extracted from either sample type. Sample: peripheral blood. The source is a man aged 35 to 55 with active COVID-19. The V gene is TRBV2 and the J gene is TRBJ2-5; TRBD2 fits 9 bases in the junction. Here is the DNA: TGTGCCAGCAGTGAAGCTGGCGGGAGGGCGGTTCAAGAGACCCAGTACTTC. Translated, this gives CASSEAGGRAVQETQYF.